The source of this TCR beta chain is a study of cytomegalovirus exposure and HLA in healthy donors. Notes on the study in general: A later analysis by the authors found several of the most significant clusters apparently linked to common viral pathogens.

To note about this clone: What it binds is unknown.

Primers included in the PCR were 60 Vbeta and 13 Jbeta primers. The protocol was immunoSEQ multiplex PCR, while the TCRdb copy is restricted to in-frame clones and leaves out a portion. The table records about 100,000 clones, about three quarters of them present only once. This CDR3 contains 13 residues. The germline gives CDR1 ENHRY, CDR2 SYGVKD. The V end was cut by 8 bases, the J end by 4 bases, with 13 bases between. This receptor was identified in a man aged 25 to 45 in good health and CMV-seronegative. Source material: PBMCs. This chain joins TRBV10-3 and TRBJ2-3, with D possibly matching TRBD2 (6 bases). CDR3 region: CAIGLASADTQYF. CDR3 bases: TGTGCCATCGGGCTAGCGTCGGCAGATACGCAGTATTTT.